This T cell receptor beta chain is from a study of blood T cell repertoires in COVID-19. Study in general: Samples representing acute and convalescent COVID-19 were sourced from the United States, Italy and Spain. T cells, B-cell-depleted T cells, or PBMCs provided the cDNA or gDNA that served as material.

Germline V gives CDR1 SNHLY, CDR2 FYNNEI. The ends were cut back, 7 bases at V and 1 base at J, with 18 bases in the middle. This CDR3 contains 16 residues. This clone has just one count. Original processing methods: For nucleated cells, counts were estimated from reference gene primer amplification. Only in-frame clones appear in the TCRdb table, and some are missing; sequencing was by immunoSEQ multiplex PCR. From that table come the V and J calls and clone size; the DNA was used to work out D and trimming. The sample lists over 150,000 clones, about 83% seen once, with around 20% in the top ten. The rearrangement links TRBV2 to TRBJ2-3, with D maybe TRBD1 (6 bases). The clonotype originates from a woman in her seventies who had recovered from COVID-19. Material: peripheral blood. Here the CDR3 DNA reads TGTGCCAGCACCTACACAGGGCGAGCGGGCACAGATACGCAGTATTTT. It yields the protein CASTYTGRAGTDTQYF. Looking up the rest from reference TRBV2 and TRBJ2-3 gives the full variable domain: EPEVTQTPSHQVTQMGQEVILRCVPISNHLYFYWYRQILGQKVEFLVSFYNNEISEKSEIFDDQFSVERPDGSNFTLKIRSTKLEDSAMYFCASTYTGRAGTDTQYFGPGTRLTVL.